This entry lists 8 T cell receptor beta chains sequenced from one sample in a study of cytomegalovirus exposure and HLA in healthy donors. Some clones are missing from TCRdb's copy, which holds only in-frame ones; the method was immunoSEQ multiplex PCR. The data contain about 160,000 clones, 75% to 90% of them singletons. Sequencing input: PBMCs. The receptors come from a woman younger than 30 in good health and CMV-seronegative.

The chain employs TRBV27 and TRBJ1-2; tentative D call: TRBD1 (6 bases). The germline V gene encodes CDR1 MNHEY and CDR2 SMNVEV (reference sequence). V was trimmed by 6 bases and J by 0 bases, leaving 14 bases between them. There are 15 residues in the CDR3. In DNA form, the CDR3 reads TGTGCCAGCAGAAGAAGACAGGTCCCTAACTATGGCTACACCTTC. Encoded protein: CASRRRQVPNYGYTF.

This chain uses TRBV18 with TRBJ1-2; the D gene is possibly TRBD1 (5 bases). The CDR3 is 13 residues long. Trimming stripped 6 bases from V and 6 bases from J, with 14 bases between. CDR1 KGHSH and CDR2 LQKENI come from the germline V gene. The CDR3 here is CASSAGVQDGYTF. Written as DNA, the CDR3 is TGTGCCAGCTCGGCGGGGGTGCAGGATGGCTACACCTTC. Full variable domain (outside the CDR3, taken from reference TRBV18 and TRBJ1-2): NAGVMQNPRHLVRRRGQEARLRCSPMKGHSHVYWYRQLPEEGLKFMVYLQKENIIDESGMPKERFSAEFPKEGPSILRIQQVVRGDSAAYFCASSAGVQDGYTFGSGTRLTVV.

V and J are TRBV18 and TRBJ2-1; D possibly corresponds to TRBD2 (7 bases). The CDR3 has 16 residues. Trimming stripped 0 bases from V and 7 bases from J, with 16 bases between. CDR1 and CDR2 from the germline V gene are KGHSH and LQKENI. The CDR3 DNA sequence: TGTGCCAGCTCACCACCGGAGGGGGGGCGCCTGAATGAGCAGTTCTTC. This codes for CASSPPEGGRLNEQFF.

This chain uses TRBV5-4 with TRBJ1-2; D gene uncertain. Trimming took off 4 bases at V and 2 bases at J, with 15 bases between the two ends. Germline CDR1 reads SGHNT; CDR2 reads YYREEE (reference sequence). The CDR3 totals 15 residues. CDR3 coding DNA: TGTGCCAGCAGCATACTCCGTGGAGGGAACTATGGCTACACCTTC. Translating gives CASSILRGGNYGYTF.

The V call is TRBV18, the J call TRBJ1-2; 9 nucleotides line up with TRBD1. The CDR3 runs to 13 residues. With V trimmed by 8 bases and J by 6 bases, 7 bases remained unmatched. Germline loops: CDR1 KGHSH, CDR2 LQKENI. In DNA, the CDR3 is TGTGCCAGCACCCCGGACAGGGGTGATGGCTACACCTTC. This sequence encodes CASTPDRGDGYTF.

The CDR3 sequence is CASSFTGDSETQYF. The CDR3 DNA reads TGCGCCAGCAGCTTTACAGGGGATTCGGAGACCCAGTACTTC. The chain joins TRBV5-1 to TRBJ2-5; TRBD1 aligns across 7 bases. CDR3 length: 14 residues. Trimming took 2 bases from V and 5 from J; bases not matched to a gene: 6. Germline values: CDR1 SGHRS, CDR2 YFSETQ.

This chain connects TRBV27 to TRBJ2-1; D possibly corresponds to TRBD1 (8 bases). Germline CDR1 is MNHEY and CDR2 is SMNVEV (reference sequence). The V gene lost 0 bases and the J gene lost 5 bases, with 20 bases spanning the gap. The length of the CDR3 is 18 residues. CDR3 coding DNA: TGTGCCAGCAGTTTATCGATAATTGGAACAGGGGGGGACAATGAGCAGTTCTTC. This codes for CASSLSIIGTGGDNEQFF.

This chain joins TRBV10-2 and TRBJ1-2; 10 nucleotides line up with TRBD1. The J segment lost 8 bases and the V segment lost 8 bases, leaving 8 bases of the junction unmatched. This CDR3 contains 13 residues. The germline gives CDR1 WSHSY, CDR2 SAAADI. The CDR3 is CASWDRGGSGYTF. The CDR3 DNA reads TGCGCCAGCTGGGACAGGGGAGGCAGCGGCTACACCTTC.